These 14 T cell receptor beta chains originate from one sample sequenced in a study of cytomegalovirus exposure and HLA in healthy donors. Here immunoSEQ multiplex PCR was the method, and the copy in TCRdb shows in-frame clones only, minus some. The repertoire holds some 270,000 clones, with just over 85% as singletons. The sequenced sample was PBMCs. The receptors stem from a woman in her late teens or twenties in good health and CMV-seronegative.

The V gene is TRBV6-1, the J gene TRBJ2-7, with unresolved D. V was trimmed by 2 bases and J by 6 bases, leaving 14 bases between them. The germline V gene encodes CDR1 MNHNS and CDR2 SASEGT. CDR3 length equals 14 residues. DNA of the CDR3: TGTGCCAGCAGTGAAAAGTATCGCTCAGGCGAGCAGTACTTC. This codes for CASSEKYRSGEQYF.

This clone was picked up one time. This chain uses TRBV2 with TRBJ2-5; D possibly corresponds to TRBD1 (5 bases). The length of the CDR3 is 14 residues. CDR1 and CDR2 from the germline V gene are SNHLY and FYNNEI. Trimming stripped 2 bases from V and 1 base from J, with 8 bases between. For the CDR3, the DNA is TGTGCCAGCAGTGAACTGGACACCCAAGAGACCCAGTACTTC. Translating gives CASSELDTQETQYF.

V and J are TRBV12-5 and TRBJ2-1; TRBD2 aligns across 7 bases. CDR1 is LGHNT, CDR2 FRNRAP, per germline. V gave up 4 bases and J gave up 4 bases; unmatched junction bases: 7. The CDR3 runs to 15 residues. In nucleotides, the CDR3 is TGTGCTAGTGGTTCCCCGGCTAGCGGTTACAATGAGCAGTTCTTC. Its translation: CASGSPASGYNEQFF.

The V gene is TRBV6-6, the J gene TRBJ1-4, with D maybe TRBD1 (5 bases). V lost 5 bases and J lost 3, with 13 bases in between. This CDR3 region has 15 residues. CDR1 is MNHNY, CDR2 SVGAGI, per germline (reference sequence). The CDR3 DNA reads TGTGCCAGCAGTACATCAGGGTCGGCTAATGAAAAACTGTTTTTT. Amino acid sequence: CASSTSGSANEKLFF.

This rearrangement joins TRBV6-5 to TRBJ2-1; 7 nucleotides line up with TRBD1. J gave up 2 bases and V 4 bases, and 5 bases lay outside the gene matches. The germline gives CDR1 MNHEY, CDR2 SVGAGI. The CDR3 is made up of 15 amino acids. The CDR3 protein is CASSLGQETYNEQFF. For the CDR3, the DNA is TGTGCCAGCAGTTTAGGACAGGAGACCTACAATGAGCAGTTCTTC.

In nucleotides, the CDR3 is TGTGCCAGCAGACTCCTATTGACAGGGGATCGCGACGAGCAGTACTTC. It encodes CASRLLLTGDRDEQYF. The chain uses TRBV6-6 and TRBJ2-7, with 8 bases lining up with TRBD1. Germline CDR1 MNHNY, CDR2 SVGAGI (reference sequence). V shed 6 bases, J shed 5 bases, and the junction held 15 bases outside the gene matches. This CDR3 is 16 amino acids long.

This rearrangement joins TRBV2 to TRBJ1-1; D is ambiguous. This CDR3 comprises 13 residues. V was trimmed by 3 bases and J by 1 base, leaving 6 bases between them. Germline V gene lookup returns CDR1 SNHLY and CDR2 FYNNEI. CDR3 amino acids: CASSDPGNTEAFF. The CDR3 DNA follows: TGTGCCAGCAGTGACCCAGGGAACACTGAAGCTTTCTTT.

This sequence joins TRBV6-5 and TRBJ2-7; TRBD1 might be the D (6 bases). The germline V and J ends were trimmed by 0 bases and 3 bases, with 12 bases remaining between them. Germline V lookup: CDR1 MNHEY, CDR2 SVGAGI. The length of the CDR3 is 15 residues. The CDR3 DNA sequence: TGTGCCAGCAGTTACTCGTTCGGGACAAGCTACGAGCAGTACTTC. Protein sequence: CASSYSFGTSYEQYF.

This clone has a single count. The CDR3 sequence is CASSGGNHYGYTF. The CDR3 DNA reads as TGTGCCAGCAGCGGGGGGAACCACTATGGCTACACCTTC. This chain uses TRBV28 with TRBJ1-2; D possibly corresponds to TRBD1 (5 bases). Germline V gene lookup returns CDR1 MDHEN and CDR2 SYDVKM. This CDR3 contains 13 residues. V lost 6 bases to trimming and J lost 3 bases, with 11 bases between them.

V and J are TRBV28 and TRBJ1-1, with D perhaps TRBD1 (5 bases). V was clipped by 7 bases and J by 1 base, with 10 bases between them. CDR1 is MDHEN and CDR2 is SYDVKM in the germline V gene. CDR3 size: 13 residues. The CDR3 spells CASTLGGNTEAFF. CDR3 in DNA: TGTGCCAGCACCCTGGGGGGGAACACTGAAGCTTTCTTT.

J is TRBJ2-3 and V is TRBV4-1; D call uncertain. V lost 3 bases and J lost 0, with 4 bases in between. The CDR3 consists of 13 residues. CDR1 MGHRA and CDR2 YSYEKL come from the germline V gene. CDR3 amino acids: CASSHLSTDTQYF. The CDR3 region has the DNA TGCGCCAGCAGCCACCTTAGCACAGATACGCAGTATTTT.

The chain links TRBV6-6 to TRBJ2-3; D is ambiguous. The CDR3 contains 10 residues. V lost 8 bases and J lost 5, with 5 bases in between. Germline assignment: CDR1 MNHNY and CDR2 SVGAGI (reference sequence). The CDR3 loop is CASSGDTQYF. The CDR3 DNA reads as TGTGCCAGCTCCGGAGATACGCAGTATTTT.

This chain uses TRBV4-1 with TRBJ2-1; TRBD2 matches 12 bases. The CDR3 loop spans 18 amino acids. CDR1 and CDR2 (germline): MGHRA, YSYEKL. V gave up 0 bases and J gave up 9 bases; unmatched junction bases: 12. As DNA, the CDR3 is TGCGCCAGCAGCCAAGATCCTCCTAGCGGGAGGGCCGGGCGTGAGCAGTTCTTC. Translation gives CASSQDPPSGRAGREQFF.

The chain carries TRBV7-8 and TRBJ1-2; no clear D gene. The CDR3 has 15 residues. The V end was cut by 1 base, the J end by 4 bases, with 13 bases between. The germline V gene encodes CDR1 SGHVS and CDR2 FQNEAQ. The CDR3 DNA reads TGTGCCAGCAGCTTAGACCGAGGATCCCCCTATGGCTACACCTTC. It translates to CASSLDRGSPYGYTF.